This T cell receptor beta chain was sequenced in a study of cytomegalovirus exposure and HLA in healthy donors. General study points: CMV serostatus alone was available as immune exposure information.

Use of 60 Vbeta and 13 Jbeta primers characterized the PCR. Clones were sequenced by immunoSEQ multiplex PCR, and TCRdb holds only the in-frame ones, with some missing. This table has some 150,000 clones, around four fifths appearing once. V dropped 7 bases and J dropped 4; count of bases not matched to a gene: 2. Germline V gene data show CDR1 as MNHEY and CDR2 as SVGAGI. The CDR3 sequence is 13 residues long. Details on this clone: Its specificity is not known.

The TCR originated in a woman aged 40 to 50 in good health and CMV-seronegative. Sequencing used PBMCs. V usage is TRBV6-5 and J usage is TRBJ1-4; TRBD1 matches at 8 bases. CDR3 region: CASNDRGNEKLFF. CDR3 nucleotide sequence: TGTGCCAGCAATGACAGGGGTAATGAAAAACTGTTTTTT.